This T cell receptor (beta chain) was identified in a study of shared clonotypes between healthy human individuals. The CDR3 spans 15 residues. Trimming removed 4 bases from V and 5 bases from J; junction bases left unmatched: 3. CDR1 KGHSH and CDR2 LQKENI come from the germline V gene. Unsorted PBMC replicate PCRs used around 300 ng DNA, 30,000 to 35,000 T cell genomes. The sequenced material, unsorted PBMC DNA, was run on ten immunoSEQ deep assay plates. Sequenced by immunoSEQ multiplex PCR; TCRdb stores in-frame clones only, minus some. The sample gives about 490,000 clones, roughly four fifths of which show up once; 10% to 15% is in the top ten.

The V gene is TRBV18, the J gene TRBJ2-1; 12 positions agree with TRBD2. The clonotype originates from a woman aged 40 to 50 in good health. Some clones in this sample may be carry-over from other donors' samples. The sequencing sample was made of PBMCs. The CDR3 nucleotides read TGTGCCAGCTCACTGACTAGCGGGAGAGACAATGAGCAGTTCTTC. It yields the protein CASSLTSGRDNEQFF.